This TCR beta chain was captured in a study of control samples from healthy donors and cancer patients. This table comes from immunoSEQ multiplex PCR, and its TCRdb copy is limited to in-frame clones, with some not included. In the table there are under 55,000 clones, around 93% of which are singletons. Deletions cut 7 bases from V and 3 bases from J, with 19 bases between. The CDR3 is made up of 15 amino acids. CDR1 is MNHEY, CDR2 SVGAGI, per germline. The clonotype was recovered from a woman aged 35 to 49 with head and neck cancer. What was sequenced was PBMCs. This chain links TRBV6-5 with TRBJ2-7; possible D gene TRBD2, 7 bases. The CDR3 region has the DNA TGTGCCAGCACGCTCGCCGGGGGGCAGAACTACGAGCAGTACTTC. Its protein is CASTLAGGQNYEQYF.